A single sample gave rise to the 15 T cell receptor beta chains below, sequenced in a study of tissue T cells after allogeneic stem cell transplantation. Libraries were prepared by immunoSEQ multiplex PCR; TCRdb keeps only in-frame clonotypes and omits some of them. Here the sample spans roughly 10,000 clones, under 40% being singletons. The time point denotes: mouse harvest day 7 after allogeneic transplant. The graft held 10^6 splenic CD5+ T cells and 10^7 T-cell-depleted bone marrow cells. The specimen sequenced was skin. The receptors were sampled from a female BALB/c mouse given C57BL/6 T cells with graft-versus-host disease after an allogeneic hematopoietic cell transplant.

As concerns this clone: The genes are named according to mouse. Partial CDR3 DNA: TGTGCCAGCAGTCTGTCGACAGGGGCAAACTCCGACTACACC. It specifies CASSLSTGANSDYT. The whole CDR3 region reads CASSLSTGANSDYTF. The V gene is TRBV26, the J gene TRBJ1-2; 8 bases fit TRBD1. The read comes to an end 1 residue before the CDR3 does, leaving the germline J gene to fill in the end. The CDR3 runs 15 residues. Per the germline V gene, CDR1 is KGHPV and CDR2 is FQNQEV (reference sequence). V was clipped by 0 bases and J by 0 bases; unmatched bases: 0.

Comment on this clone: Mouse gene names and germline throughout. Incomplete CDR3 DNA: TGTGCCAGCAGCCAAGATGCTGGGGGGACCGGGCAGCTCTAC. It encodes CASSQDAGGTGQLY. The CDR3 as a whole reads CASSQDAGGTGQLYF. This chain joins TRBV5 and TRBJ2-2, with 8 bases that match TRBD2. Sequencing ends 1 residue short of the CDR3 end; the germline J gene provides the rest. The length of the CDR3 is 15 residues. Germline values: CDR1 LGHNA, CDR2 YNLKQL (reference sequence). Trimming removed 0 bases from V and 5 bases from J; junction bases left unmatched: 2.

A remark on this clone: Gene names are the mouse ones. Coverage ceases 1 residue before the CDR3 finishes, and the germline J gene fills in the end. The V and J genes are TRBV3 and TRBJ1-3; D may be TRBD1 (6 bases). Trimming removed 4 bases from V and 4 bases from J, with 8 bases in between. Germline V gene sequence: CDR1 SNHLY, CDR2 FYNGKV (reference sequence). The CDR3 totals 13 residues. CDR3 bases read: TGTGCCAGCAGCTCCGACAGGGGAAATACGCTCTAT. It translates to CASSSDRGNTLY. From start to end, the CDR3 is CASSSDRGNTLYF.

Regarding this clone: Gene names denote mouse genes. Read data end 1 residue before the CDR3 end; the end is taken from the germline J gene. V is TRBV26 and J is TRBJ2-5; no clear D. The CDR3 length is 11 residues. CDR1 is KGHPV, CDR2 FQNQEV, per germline (reference sequence). Trimming shortened V by 2 bases and J by 7 bases, and 4 bases separated the two germline ends. Incomplete CDR3 DNA: TGTGCCAGCAGTCTGGATAACACCCAGTAC. It is translated as CASSLDNTQY. The complete CDR3 sequence is CASSLDNTQYF.

Of note for this clone: Mouse names are used for the genes. The DNA ends 1 residue before the CDR3 does, and the rest of the CDR3 is filled in from the germline J gene. The genes are TRBV3 and TRBJ2-1; D ambiguous. CDR3 length equals 15 residues. The germline gives CDR1 SNHLY, CDR2 FYNGKV (reference sequence). Trimming cost V 0 bases and J 0 bases, with 6 bases left between them. CDR3 protein: CASSLAGYNYAEQFF. The sequenced CDR3 bases are TGTGCCAGCAGCTTAGCGGGATATAACTATGCTGAGCAGTTC.

A remark on this clone: Germline and genes: mouse. Partial CDR3 DNA: TGTGGTGCTAGGAACTGGGGCTATGCTGAGCAGTTC. This sequence encodes CGARNWGYAEQF. The full CDR3 protein is CGARNWGYAEQFF. The J gene is TRBJ2-1, the V gene TRBV20, with TRBD2 identical over 7 bases. The missing CDR3 end, 1 residue past where the read stops, is filled in from the germline J gene. Germline trimming cut 2 bases from V and 3 bases from J; bases unmatched to any gene: 1. This CDR3 is built from 13 residues. Germline CDR1 is GFQATS and CDR2 is STVNSAI.

About this clone itself: Any gene name here is a mouse gene name. The read finishes 1 residue shy of the CDR3 end, and the germline J gene is used to complete it. The V and J genes are TRBV23 and TRBJ2-5; the D call of TRBD1 is as the table states it, not checked on the DNA. The CDR3 consists of 14 residues. Germline CDR1 is KGHTA and CDR2 is FQNQQP. The part of the CDR3 DNA that was read is TGCTCCAGCAGTCACAGGGTTAACCAAGACACCCAGTAC. Its protein is CSSSHRVNQDTQY. The full CDR3 is CSSSHRVNQDTQYF.

This clone was counted a few times. Gene names follow the mouse nomenclature. CDR3 sequence: CASSLSSKVFF. The sequenced CDR3 bases are TGTGCCAGCAGTCTGTCCAGTAAAGTCTTC. This chain joins TRBV26 and TRBJ1-1; D is ambiguous. The read comes to an end 1 residue before the CDR3 does, leaving the germline J gene to fill in the end. The CDR3 consists of 11 residues. Between the trimmed V and J ends, which lost 0 bases and 9 bases, there was a span of 5 bases. Per the germline V gene, CDR1 is KGHPV and CDR2 is FQNQEV (reference sequence).

This clone is classed as medium-sized (0.01 to 0.1%). Mouse germline and gene names are used. Read coverage stops 1 residue before the CDR3 terminus; the germline J gene supplies the remainder. The chain joins TRBV26 to TRBJ2-7, with D possibly called TRBD1 or TRBD2 (5 bases each). Trimming left V 3 bases short and J 7 bases short, with 13 bases between. The CDR3 contains 13 residues. CDR1 is KGHPV, CDR2 FQNQEV, per germline (reference sequence). The CDR3 loop reads CASSLGGGGEQYF. The covered CDR3 bases are TGTGCCAGCAGTCTAGGCGGGGGAGGAGAACAGTAC.

Points on this clone: Genes here carry mouse names. The read finishes 1 residue shy of the CDR3 end, and the germline J gene is used to complete it. This chain joins TRBV13-1 and TRBJ1-5; D gene uncertain. This CDR3 region has 15 residues. Trimming shortened V by 0 bases and J by 3 bases, and 10 bases separated the two germline ends. Germline V gene data show CDR1 as NSHNY and CDR2 as SYGAGN. Incomplete CDR3 DNA: TGTGCCAGCAGTGATGAGGGAAGAGGCAACCAGGCTCCGCTT. Amino acids: CASSDEGRGNQAPL. Given in full, the CDR3 is CASSDEGRGNQAPLF.

On this clone: Germline and genes: mouse. With the read ending 1 residue before the CDR3 end, the germline J gene is used to fill in that end. This sequence joins TRBV15 and TRBJ2-5; the match to TRBD2 covers 7 bases. The CDR3 extends over 15 amino acids. V was pared by 6 bases and J by 0 bases, with 6 bases of the junction left unmatched. CDR1 and CDR2 (germline): SGHND, FRSKSL. CDR3 DNA, as far as it was read: TGTGCCAGCAGCCGGGACTGCCTTAACCAAGACACCCAGTAC. Translating gives CASSRDCLNQDTQY. In full, the CDR3 reads CASSRDCLNQDTQYF.

Turning to this clone: Here the gene names and germline are mouse. The CDR3 extends 1 residue past the end of the read, so its final part is completed from the germline J gene. This sequence joins TRBV13-3 and TRBJ2-5; a possible D gene is TRBD1 (6 bases). Germline V gene data show CDR1 as NNHDY and CDR2 as SYVADS. The CDR3 is 12 amino acids. V shed 4 bases and J shed 4 bases, with 7 bases lying between them. The CDR3 spells CASSQGKDTQYF. CDR3 bases read: TGTGCCAGCAGTCAGGGGAAAGACACCCAGTAC.

This clone was detected only a few times. The gene symbols are mouse symbols. The read halts 1 residue ahead of the CDR3 end, with the missing end drawn from the germline J gene. This chain links TRBV13-3 with TRBJ2-1; D not resolved. CDR3 length: 11 residues. Germline assignment: CDR1 NNHDY and CDR2 SYVADS. Trimming left V 2 bases short and J 7 bases short, with 4 bases between. The covered CDR3 bases are TGTGCCAGCAGTGACAGGGCTGAGCAGTTC. It yields the protein CASSDRAEQF. The entire CDR3 reads CASSDRAEQFF.

This clone showed up just a few times. Mouse germline and gene names are used. From the germline J gene comes the end of the CDR3, since the read stops 1 residue before it. J is TRBJ2-7 and V is TRBV3; perhaps TRBD2 as D (5 bases). Germline V CDR1 and CDR2: SNHLY, FYNGKV (reference sequence). There are 15 residues in the CDR3. Trimming removed 2 bases at V and 0 bases at J, with 11 bases between. The sequenced CDR3 bases are TGTGCCAGCAGCTTAAATCTGGGTAGCTCCTATGAACAGTAC. Translation gives CASSLNLGSSYEQY. Given in full, the CDR3 is CASSLNLGSSYEQYF.

With regard to this clone: Gene and germline names: mouse. The sequenced fragment ends 1 residue before the CDR3 boundary, so the rest is inferred from the germline J gene. The genes are TRBV23 and TRBJ1-2. This CDR3 is 13 amino acids long. Germline V lookup: CDR1 KGHTA, CDR2 FQNQQP. The covered CDR3 bases are TGCTCCAGCAGTCAATATGCAAACTCCGACTACACC. This encodes CSSSQYANSDYT. The full-length CDR3 reads as CSSSQYANSDYTF.